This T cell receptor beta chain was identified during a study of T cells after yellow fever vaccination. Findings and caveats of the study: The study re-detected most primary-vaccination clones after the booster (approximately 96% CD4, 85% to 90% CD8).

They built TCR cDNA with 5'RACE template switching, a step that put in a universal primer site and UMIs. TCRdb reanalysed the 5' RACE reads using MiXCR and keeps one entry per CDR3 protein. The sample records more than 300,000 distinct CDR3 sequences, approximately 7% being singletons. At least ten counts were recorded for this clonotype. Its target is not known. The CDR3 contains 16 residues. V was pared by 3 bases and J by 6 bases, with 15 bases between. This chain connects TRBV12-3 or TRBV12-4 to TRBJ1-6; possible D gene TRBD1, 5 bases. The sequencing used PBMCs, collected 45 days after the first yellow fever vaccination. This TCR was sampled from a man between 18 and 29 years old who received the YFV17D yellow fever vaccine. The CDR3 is CASSLYPGGFNSPLHF. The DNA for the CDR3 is TGTGCCAGCAGTTTGTACCCGGGGGGATTTAATTCACCCCTCCACTTT.